The clone carrying this TCR beta chain was found once. The V and J ends lost 2 bases and 8 bases respectively, with 13 bases between them. CDR1 is MNHEY, CDR2 SVGAGI, per germline. The CDR3 is made up of 14 amino acids. CD8 cells classed as naive were CD45RO-negative and positively selected for CCR7, excluding terminally differentiated effector memory CD45RA+ cells. The data derive from a study of shared clonotypes between healthy human individuals. Measured with immunoSEQ multiplex PCR; TCRdb has only the in-frame clones, and not every one. Of nearly 2 million clones in the sample, less than 95% were seen once.

The clonotype comes from a man in his late teens or twenties in good health. The chain joins TRBV6-5 to TRBJ2-1; the D is unclear. The sample taken for sequencing was naive CD8+ T cells sorted from blood. The CDR3 DNA is TGTGCCAGCAGTTACACGGAGAGGAACTATGAGCAGTTCTTC. Its translation: CASSYTERNYEQFF.